This record covers a single TCR beta chain. The antigen this receptor binds is unknown. No much larger clone exists at a distance of one base, and base qualities are not known. These data originate in a study of T cell changes during pregnancy in multiple sclerosis (dated by TCRdb to about 2019). Background for the entire study: The study examined how the T cell repertoire changed over the course of pregnancy in women with multiple sclerosis.

Ends trimmed: V by 2 bases, J by 6 bases; bases unmatched to a gene: 2. Counted from cysteine to phenylalanine, this CDR3 has 13 amino acids. Only the CDR3 portion is preserved as DNA: 39 bases, with reading frame beginning at the first base. In the germline V gene (reference sequence), CDR1 corresponds to LNHNV and CDR2 to YYDKDF. Library method: the immunoSEQ multiplex PCR assay. The immuneACCESS repertoire file appears here via TCRdb, limited to in-frame rearrangements. These files lack a portion of the clones; in checked studies, under half of the deficit traces to unresolved V genes, and the cause of the others is not known. Here the sample has about 100,000 clones; almost 95% occur a single time. 0.7% to 0.9% of the sample rests with the top ten.

The sequencing here drew on peripheral blood, taken before pregnancy. The rearranged segments are TRBV15 and TRBJ2-5; 8 middle bases align to TRBD1. This receptor was obtained from a female donor with multiple sclerosis, enrolled in a pregnancy study. The nucleotide sequence reads TGTGCCACCAGCAGACAGGGGGCAAAGACCCAGTACTTC. This encodes CATSRQGAKTQYF.